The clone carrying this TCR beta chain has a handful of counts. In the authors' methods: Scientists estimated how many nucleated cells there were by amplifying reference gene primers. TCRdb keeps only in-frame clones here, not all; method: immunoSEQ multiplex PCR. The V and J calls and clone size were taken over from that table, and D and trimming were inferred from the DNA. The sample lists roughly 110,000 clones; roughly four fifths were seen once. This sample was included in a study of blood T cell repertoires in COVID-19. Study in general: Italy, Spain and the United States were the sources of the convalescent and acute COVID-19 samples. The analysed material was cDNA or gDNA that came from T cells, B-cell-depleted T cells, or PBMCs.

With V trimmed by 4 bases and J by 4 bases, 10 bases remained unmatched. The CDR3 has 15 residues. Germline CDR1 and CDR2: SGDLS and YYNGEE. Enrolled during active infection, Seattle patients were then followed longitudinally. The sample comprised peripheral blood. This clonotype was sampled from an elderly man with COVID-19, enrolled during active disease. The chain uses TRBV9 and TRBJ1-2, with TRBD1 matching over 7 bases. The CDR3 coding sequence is TGTGCCAGCAGCCCTGGGACAGAAATTATCTATGGCTACACCTTC. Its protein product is CASSPGTEIIYGYTF.